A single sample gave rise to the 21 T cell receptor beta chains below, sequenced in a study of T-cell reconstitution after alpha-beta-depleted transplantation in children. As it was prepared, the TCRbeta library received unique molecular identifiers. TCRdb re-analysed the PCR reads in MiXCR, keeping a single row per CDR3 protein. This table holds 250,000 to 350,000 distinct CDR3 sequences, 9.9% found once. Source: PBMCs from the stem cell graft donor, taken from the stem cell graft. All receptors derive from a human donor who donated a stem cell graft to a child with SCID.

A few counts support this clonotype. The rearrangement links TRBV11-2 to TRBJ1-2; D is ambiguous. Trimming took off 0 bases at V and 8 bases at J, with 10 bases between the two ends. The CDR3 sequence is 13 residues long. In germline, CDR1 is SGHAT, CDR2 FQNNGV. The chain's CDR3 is CASSLEGLGGYTF. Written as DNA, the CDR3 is TGTGCCAGCAGCTTAGAAGGGTTGGGGGGCTACACCTTC.

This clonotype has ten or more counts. CDR3 amino acids: CASKQGAPGYEQYF. CDR3 DNA: TGTGCCAGCAAACAGGGAGCCCCCGGTTACGAGCAGTACTTC. J is TRBJ2-7 and V is TRBV12-3 or TRBV12-4; D is perhaps TRBD1 (6 bases). CDR3 size: 14 residues. The V end was cut by 7 bases, the J end by 4 bases, with 17 bases between.

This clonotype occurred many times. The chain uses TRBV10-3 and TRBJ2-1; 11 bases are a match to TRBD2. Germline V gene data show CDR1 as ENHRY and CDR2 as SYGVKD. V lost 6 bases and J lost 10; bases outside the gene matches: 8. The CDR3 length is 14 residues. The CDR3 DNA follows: TGTGCCATCAGCACTAGCGGGGGAGCCTGGGAGCAGTTCTTC. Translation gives CAISTSGGAWEQFF.

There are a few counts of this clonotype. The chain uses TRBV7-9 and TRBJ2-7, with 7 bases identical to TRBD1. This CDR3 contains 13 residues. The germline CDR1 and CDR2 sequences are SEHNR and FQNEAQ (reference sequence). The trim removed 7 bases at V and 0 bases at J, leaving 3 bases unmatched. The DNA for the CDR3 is TGTGCCAGCACGGACAGGAGCTCCTACGAGCAGTACTTC. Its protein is CASTDRSSYEQYF.

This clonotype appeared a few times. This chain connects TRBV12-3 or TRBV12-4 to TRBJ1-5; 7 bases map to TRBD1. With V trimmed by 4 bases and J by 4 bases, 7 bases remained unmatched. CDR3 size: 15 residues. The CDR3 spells CASSSRDSPNQPQHF. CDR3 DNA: TGTGCCAGCAGTTCCCGGGACAGCCCTAATCAGCCCCAGCATTTT.

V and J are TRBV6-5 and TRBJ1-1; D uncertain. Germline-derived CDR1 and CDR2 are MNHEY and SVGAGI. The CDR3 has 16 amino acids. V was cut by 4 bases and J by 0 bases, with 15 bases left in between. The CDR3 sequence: CASSFLARRLNTEAFF. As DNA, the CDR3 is TGTGCCAGCAGTTTCCTTGCCCGACGCCTGAACACTGAAGCTTTCTTT.

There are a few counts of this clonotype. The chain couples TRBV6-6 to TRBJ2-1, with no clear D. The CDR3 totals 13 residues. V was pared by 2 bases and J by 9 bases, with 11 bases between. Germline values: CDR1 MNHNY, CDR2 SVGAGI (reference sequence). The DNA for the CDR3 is TGTGCCAGCAGTTACGTGGCCGCTGGTGAGCAGTTCTTC. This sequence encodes CASSYVAAGEQFF.

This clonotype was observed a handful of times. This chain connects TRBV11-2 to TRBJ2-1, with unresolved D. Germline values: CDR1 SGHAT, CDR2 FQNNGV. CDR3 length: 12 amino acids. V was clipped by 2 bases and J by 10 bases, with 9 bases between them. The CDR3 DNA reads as TGTGCCAGCAGCTTAAGGGTTGAGGAGCAGTTCTTC. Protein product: CASSLRVEEQFF.

CDR3 residues: CSAPTGAYGYTF. CDR3 coding DNA: TGCAGTGCTCCGACAGGGGCTTATGGCTACACCTTC. The chain couples TRBV20-1 to TRBJ1-2; TRBD1 matches 8 bases. There are 12 residues in the CDR3. Germline CDR1 reads DFQATT; CDR2 reads SNEGSKA (reference sequence). The trim removed 5 bases at V and 5 bases at J, leaving 4 bases unmatched.

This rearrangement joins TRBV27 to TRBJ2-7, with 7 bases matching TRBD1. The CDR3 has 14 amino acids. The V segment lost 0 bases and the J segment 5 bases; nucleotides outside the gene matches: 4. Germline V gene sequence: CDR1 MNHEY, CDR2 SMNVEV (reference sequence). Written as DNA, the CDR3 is TGTGCCAGCAGTTTATCTGGGACAGTAGACGAGCAGTACTTC. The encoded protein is CASSLSGTVDEQYF.

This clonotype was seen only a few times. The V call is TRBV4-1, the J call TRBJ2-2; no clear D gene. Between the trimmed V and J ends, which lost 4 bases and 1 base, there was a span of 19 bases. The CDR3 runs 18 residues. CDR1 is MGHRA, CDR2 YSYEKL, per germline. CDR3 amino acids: CASSPEPLTEKNTGELFF. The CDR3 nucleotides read TGCGCCAGCAGCCCGGAACCCTTAACCGAGAAGAACACCGGGGAGCTGTTTTTT.

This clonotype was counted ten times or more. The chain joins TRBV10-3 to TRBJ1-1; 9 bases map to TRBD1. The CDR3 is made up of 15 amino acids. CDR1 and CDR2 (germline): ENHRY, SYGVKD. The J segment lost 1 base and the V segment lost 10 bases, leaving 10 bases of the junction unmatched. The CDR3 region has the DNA TGTGCCAGTTCGTATTTACAGGGGGCGAACACTGAAGCTTTCTTT. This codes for CASSYLQGANTEAFF.

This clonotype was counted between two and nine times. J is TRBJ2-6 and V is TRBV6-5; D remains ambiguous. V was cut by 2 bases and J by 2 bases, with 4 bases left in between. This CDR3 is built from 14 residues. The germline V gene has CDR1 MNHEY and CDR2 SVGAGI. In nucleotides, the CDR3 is TGTGCCAGCAGTTACCTCACTGGGGCCAACGTCCTGACTTTC. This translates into CASSYLTGANVLTF.

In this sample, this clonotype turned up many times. CDR3 sequence: CASSLDNYGYTF. The CDR3 bases are TGCGCCAGCAGCTTGGACAACTATGGCTACACCTTC. V usage is TRBV5-1 and J usage is TRBJ1-2; D is unresolved. The V gene lost 0 bases and the J gene lost 2 bases, with 2 bases spanning the gap. This CDR3 region has 12 residues. Looked up from germline, CDR1 is SGHRS and CDR2 is YFSETQ. Using reference TRBV5-1 and TRBJ1-2 for the parts outside the CDR3, the full variable domain is KAGVTQTPRYLIKTRGQQVTLSCSPISGHRSVSWYQQTPGQGLQFLFEYFSETQRNKGNFPGRFSGRQFSNSRSEMNVSTLELGDSALYLCASSLDNYGYTFGSGTRLTVV.

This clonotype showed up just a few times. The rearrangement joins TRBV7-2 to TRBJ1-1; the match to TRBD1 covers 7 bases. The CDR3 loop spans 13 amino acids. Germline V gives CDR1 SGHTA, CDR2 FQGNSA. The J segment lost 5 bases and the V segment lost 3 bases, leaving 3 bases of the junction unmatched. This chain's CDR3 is CASSFPGGTEAFF. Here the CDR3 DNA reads TGTGCCAGCAGCTTCCCAGGGGGGACTGAAGCTTTCTTT.

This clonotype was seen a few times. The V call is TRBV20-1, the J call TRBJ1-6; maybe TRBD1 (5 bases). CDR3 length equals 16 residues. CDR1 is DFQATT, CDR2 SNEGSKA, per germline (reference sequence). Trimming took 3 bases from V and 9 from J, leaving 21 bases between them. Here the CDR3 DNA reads TGCAGTGCTAGTTACCTCTCCCAGGGAGTAATTTCACCCCTCCACTTT. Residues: CSASYLSQGVISPLHF.

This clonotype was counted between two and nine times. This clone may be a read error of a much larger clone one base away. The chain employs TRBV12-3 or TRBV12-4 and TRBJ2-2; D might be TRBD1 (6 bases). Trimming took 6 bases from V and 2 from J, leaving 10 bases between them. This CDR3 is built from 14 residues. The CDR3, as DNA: TGTGCCAGCAGCGGACAGAGAAACACCGGGGAGCTGTTTTTT. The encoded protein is CASSGQRNTGELFF.

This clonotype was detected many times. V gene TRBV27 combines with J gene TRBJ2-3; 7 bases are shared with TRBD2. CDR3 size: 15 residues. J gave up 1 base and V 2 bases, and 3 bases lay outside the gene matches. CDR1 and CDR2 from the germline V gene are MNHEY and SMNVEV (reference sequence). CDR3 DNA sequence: TGTGCCAGCAGTTTACGTCTAGCGGGCACAGATACGCAGTATTTT. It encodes CASSLRLAGTDTQYF.

CDR3 coding DNA: TGTGCCAGCAGTTACTCGGAGACACCAAACTATGGCTACACCTTC. Translation gives CASSYSETPNYGYTF. This chain connects TRBV6-5 to TRBJ1-2; D not resolved. The CDR3 covers 15 residues. Per germline, CDR1 MNHEY and CDR2 SVGAGI. V lost 0 bases and J 2 bases, leaving 10 bases between the germline ends.

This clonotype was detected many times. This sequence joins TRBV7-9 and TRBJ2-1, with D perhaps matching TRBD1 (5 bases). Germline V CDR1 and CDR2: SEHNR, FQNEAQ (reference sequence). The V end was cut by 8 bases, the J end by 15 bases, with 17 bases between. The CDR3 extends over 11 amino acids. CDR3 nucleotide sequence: TGTGCCAGCGGCACAGGACAAATAAGGTTCTTC. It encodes CASGTGQIRFF.

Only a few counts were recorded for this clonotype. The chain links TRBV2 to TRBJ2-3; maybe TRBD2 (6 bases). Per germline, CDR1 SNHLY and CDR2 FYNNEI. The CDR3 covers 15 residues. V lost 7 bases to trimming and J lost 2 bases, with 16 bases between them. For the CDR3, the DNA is TGTGCCAGCACCTCTGGGGGGATTTACACAGATACGCAGTATTTT. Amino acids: CASTSGGIYTDTQYF.